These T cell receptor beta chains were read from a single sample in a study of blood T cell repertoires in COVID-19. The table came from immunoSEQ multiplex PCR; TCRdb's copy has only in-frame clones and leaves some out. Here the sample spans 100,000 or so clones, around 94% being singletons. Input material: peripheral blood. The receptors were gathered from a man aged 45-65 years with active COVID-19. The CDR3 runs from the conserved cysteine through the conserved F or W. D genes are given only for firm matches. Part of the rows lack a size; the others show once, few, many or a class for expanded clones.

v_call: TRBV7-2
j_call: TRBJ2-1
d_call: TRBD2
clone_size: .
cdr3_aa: CASSSARGRAGEQFF
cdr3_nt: TGTGCCAGCAGCTCCGCCCGTGGGAGGGCCGGGGAGCAGTTCTTC

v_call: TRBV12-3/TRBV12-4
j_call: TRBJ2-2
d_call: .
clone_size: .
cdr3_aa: CASSLGQAGELFF
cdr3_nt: TGTGCCAGCAGTTTGGGCCAGGCTGGGGAGCTGTTTTTT

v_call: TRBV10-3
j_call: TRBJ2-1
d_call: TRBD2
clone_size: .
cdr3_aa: CAISGGLAGSNEQFF
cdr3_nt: TGTGCCATCAGTGGGGGACTAGCGGGAAGCAATGAGCAGTTCTTC

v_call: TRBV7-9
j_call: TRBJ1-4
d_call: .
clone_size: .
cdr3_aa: CASSLRSRGEKLFF
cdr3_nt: TGTGCCAGCAGCTTAAGATCCAGGGGTGAAAAACTGTTTTTT

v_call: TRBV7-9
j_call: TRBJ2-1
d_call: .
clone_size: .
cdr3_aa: CASSFGTTYNEQFF
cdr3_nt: TGTGCCAGCAGCTTTGGCACAACATACAATGAGCAGTTCTTC

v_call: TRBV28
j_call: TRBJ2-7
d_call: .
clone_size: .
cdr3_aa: CASLAPGLMSYEQYF
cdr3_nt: TGTGCCAGTTTGGCCCCAGGTCTTATGTCCTACGAGCAGTACTTC

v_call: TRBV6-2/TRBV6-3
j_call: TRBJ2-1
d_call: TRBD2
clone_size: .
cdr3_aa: CASSTRLAGVVNEQFF
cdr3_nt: TGTGCCAGCAGTACCCGACTAGCGGGAGTTGTTAATGAGCAGTTCTTC

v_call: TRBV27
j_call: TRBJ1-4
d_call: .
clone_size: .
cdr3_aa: CASSPYSSNEKLFF
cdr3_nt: TGTGCCAGCAGTCCTTACAGTTCTAATGAAAAACTGTTTTTT

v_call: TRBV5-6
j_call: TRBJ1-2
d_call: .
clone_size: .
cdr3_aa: CASSLTTGFLYGYTF
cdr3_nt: TGTGCCAGCAGCTTAACAACAGGATTCCTCTATGGCTACACCTTC

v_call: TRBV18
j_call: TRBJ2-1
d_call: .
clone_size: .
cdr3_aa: CASSLGLRDNEQFF
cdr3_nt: TGTGCCAGCTCACTAGGACTTAGAGACAATGAGCAGTTCTTC

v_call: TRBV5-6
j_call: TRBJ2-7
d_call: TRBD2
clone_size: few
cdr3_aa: CASSGGLAGGRSYEQYF
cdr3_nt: TGTGCCAGCAGCGGAGGACTAGCGGGAGGCCGGAGCTACGAGCAGTACTTC

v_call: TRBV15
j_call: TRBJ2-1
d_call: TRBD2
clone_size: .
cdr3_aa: CATSRDGSSGRSNEQFF
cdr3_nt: TGTGCCACCAGCAGAGATGGTAGTAGCGGGAGATCCAATGAGCAGTTCTTC

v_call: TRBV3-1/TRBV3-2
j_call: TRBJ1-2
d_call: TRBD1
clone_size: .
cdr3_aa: CASSPEPDRVYTF
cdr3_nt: TGTGCCAGCAGCCCCGAGCCTGACAGGGTTTACACCTTC

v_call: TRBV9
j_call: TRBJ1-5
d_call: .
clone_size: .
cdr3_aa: CASSVNAEQPQHF
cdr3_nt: TGTGCCAGCAGCGTAAATGCGGAGCAGCCCCAGCATTTT

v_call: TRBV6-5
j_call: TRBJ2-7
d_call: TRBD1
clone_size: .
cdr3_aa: CASRTRDSPYEQYF
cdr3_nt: TGTGCCAGCAGGACCCGGGACAGCCCCTACGAGCAGTACTTC

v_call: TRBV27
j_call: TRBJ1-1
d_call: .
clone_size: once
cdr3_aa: CASSLRGALGNTEAFF
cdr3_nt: TGTGCCAGCAGTCTGCGGGGGGCCCTGGGGAACACTGAAGCTTTCTTT

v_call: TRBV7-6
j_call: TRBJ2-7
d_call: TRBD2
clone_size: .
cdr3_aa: CASSSLAGGGLDEQYF
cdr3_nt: TGTGCCAGCAGCTCCCTAGCGGGAGGGGGTTTGGACGAGCAGTACTTC

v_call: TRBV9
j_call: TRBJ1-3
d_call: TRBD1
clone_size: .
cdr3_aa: CASSDRGVSGNTIYF
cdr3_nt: TGTGCCAGCAGCGACAGGGGGGTTTCTGGAAACACCATATATTTT

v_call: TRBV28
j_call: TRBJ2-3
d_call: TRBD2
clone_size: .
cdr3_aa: CASSFGREGDTQYF
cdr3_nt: TGTGCCAGCAGTTTTGGGCGGGAGGGAGATACGCAGTATTTT

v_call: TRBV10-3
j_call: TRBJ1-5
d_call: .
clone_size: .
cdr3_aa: CATRGDPNQPQHF
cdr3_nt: TGTGCCACCCGGGGGGACCCCAATCAGCCCCAGCATTTT

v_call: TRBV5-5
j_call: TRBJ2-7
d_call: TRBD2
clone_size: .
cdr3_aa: CASTLKVAGGDPSYEQYF
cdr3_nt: TGTGCCAGCACTCTAAAAGTGGCGGGGGGCGATCCCTCCTACGAGCAGTACTTC

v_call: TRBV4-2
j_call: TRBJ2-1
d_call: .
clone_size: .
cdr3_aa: CASSQLRATVNEQFF
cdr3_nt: TGTGCCAGCAGCCAACTTCGAGCCACGGTCAATGAGCAGTTCTTC

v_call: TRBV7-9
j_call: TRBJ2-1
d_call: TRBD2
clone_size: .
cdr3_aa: CASSKAASGSQNEQFF
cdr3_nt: TGTGCCAGCAGCAAAGCTGCTAGCGGGAGTCAAAATGAGCAGTTCTTC

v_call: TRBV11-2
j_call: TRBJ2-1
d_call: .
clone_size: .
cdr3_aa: CASSPSSGGNNEQFF
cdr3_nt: TGTGCCAGCAGCCCGAGTAGCGGAGGGAACAATGAGCAGTTCTTC

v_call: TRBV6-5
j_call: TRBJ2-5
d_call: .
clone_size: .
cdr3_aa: CASSYSTGSGETQYF
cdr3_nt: TGTGCCAGCAGTTACTCAACAGGGTCGGGGGAGACCCAGTACTTC

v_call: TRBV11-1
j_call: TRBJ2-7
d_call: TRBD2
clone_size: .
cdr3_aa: CASSSSGIGVYEQYF
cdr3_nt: TGTGCCAGCAGTTCTAGCGGCATAGGGGTCTACGAGCAGTACTTC

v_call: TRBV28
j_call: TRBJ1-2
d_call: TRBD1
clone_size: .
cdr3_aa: CASSSGTGGYGYTF
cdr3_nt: TGTGCCAGCAGTTCGGGGACAGGGGGCTATGGCTACACCTTC

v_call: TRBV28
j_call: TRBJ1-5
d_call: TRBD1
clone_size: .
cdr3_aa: CASRVGTGYQPQHF
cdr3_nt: TGTGCCAGCAGAGTCGGGACAGGCTATCAGCCCCAGCATTTT

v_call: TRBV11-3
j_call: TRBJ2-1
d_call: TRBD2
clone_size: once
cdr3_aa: CASSFSSGTSGTNEQFF
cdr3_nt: TGTGCCAGCAGCTTTTCTTCCGGGACTAGCGGCACCAATGAGCAGTTCTTC

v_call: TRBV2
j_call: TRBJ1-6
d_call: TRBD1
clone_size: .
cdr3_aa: CASLDREYNSPLHF
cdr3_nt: TGTGCCAGCCTTGACAGGGAGTATAATTCACCCCTCCACTTT

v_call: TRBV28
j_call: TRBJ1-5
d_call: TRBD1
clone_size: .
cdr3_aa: CASSSSKTGLSNQPQHF
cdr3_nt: TGTGCCAGCAGTTCCAGTAAGACAGGGCTTAGCAATCAGCCCCAGCATTTT

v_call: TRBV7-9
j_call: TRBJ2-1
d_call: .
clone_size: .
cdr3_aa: CASSFPGTYKNEQFF
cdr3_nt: TGTGCCAGCAGTTTTCCGGGAACCTATAAGAATGAGCAGTTCTTC

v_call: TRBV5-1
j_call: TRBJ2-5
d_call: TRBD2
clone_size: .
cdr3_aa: CASRPGLGEETQYF
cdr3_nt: TGCGCCAGCAGACCCGGACTAGGGGAAGAGACCCAGTACTTC

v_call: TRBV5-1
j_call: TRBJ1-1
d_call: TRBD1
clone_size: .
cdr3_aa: CASSYGTGGRTEAFF
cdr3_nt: TGCGCCAGCAGCTATGGGACAGGGGGTCGAACTGAAGCTTTCTTT

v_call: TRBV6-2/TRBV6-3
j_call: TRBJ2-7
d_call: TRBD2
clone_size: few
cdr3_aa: CASSWIRTSGTYEQYF
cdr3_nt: TGTGCCAGCAGCTGGATCAGGACTAGCGGGACCTACGAGCAGTACTTC

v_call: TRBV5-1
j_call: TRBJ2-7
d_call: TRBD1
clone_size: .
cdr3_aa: CASSFEQGDYEQYF
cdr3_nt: TGCGCCAGCAGCTTCGAACAGGGGGACTACGAGCAGTACTTC

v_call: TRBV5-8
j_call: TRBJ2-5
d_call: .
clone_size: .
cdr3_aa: CASSNRETQYF
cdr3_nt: TGTGCCAGCAGCAACCGGGAGACCCAGTACTTC

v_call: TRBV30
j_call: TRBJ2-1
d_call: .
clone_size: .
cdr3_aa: CAWSVNKNNEQFF
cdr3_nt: TGTGCCTGGAGTGTAAATAAAAACAATGAGCAGTTCTTC

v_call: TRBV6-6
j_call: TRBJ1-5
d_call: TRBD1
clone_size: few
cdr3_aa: CASSRDRVLDQPQHF
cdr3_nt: TGTGCCAGCAGCCGGGACAGGGTTTTGGATCAGCCCCAGCATTTT

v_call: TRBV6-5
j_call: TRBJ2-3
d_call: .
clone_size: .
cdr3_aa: CASSPLEGLTDTQYF
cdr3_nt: TGTGCCAGCAGCCCCTTGGAGGGATTGACAGATACGCAGTATTTT

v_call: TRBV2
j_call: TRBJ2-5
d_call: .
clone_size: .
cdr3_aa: CASSTWTDPQETQYF
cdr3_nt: TGTGCCAGCAGTACCTGGACAGATCCCCAAGAGACCCAGTACTTC

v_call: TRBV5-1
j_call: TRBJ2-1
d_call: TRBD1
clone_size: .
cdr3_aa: CASSLIQGDYNEQFF
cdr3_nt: TGCGCCAGCAGCCTGATACAGGGGGACTACAATGAGCAGTTCTTC

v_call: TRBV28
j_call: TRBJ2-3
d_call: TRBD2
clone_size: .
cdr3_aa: CASSAYRLAGTDTQYF
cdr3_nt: TGTGCCAGCAGTGCCTACCGACTAGCGGGAACAGATACGCAGTATTTT